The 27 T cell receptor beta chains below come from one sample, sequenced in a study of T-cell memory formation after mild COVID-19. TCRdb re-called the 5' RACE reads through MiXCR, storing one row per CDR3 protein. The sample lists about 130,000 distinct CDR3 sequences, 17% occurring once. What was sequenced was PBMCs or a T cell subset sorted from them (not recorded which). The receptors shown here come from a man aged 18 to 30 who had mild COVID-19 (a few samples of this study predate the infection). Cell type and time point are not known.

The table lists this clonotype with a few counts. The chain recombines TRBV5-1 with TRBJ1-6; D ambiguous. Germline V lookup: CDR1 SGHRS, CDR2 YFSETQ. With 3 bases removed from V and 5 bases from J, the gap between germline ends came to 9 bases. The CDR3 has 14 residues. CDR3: CASSSDGNNSPLHF. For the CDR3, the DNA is TGCGCCAGCAGCTCAGACGGAAATAATTCACCCCTCCACTTT.

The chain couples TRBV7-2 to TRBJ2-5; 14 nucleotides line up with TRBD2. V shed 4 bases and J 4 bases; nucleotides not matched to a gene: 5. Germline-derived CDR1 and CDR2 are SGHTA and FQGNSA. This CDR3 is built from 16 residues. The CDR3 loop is CASSSTSGGAVETQYF. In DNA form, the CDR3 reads TGTGCCAGCAGCTCGACTAGCGGGGGGGCGGTAGAGACCCAGTACTTC.

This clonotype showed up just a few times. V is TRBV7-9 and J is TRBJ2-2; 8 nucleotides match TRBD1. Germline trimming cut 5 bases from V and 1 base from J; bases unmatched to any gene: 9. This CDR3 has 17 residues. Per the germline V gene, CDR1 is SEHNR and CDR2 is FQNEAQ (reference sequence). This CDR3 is CASSRRTGYGNTGELFF. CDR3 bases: TGTGCCAGCAGCCGACGGACAGGGTACGGGAACACCGGGGAGCTGTTTTTT.

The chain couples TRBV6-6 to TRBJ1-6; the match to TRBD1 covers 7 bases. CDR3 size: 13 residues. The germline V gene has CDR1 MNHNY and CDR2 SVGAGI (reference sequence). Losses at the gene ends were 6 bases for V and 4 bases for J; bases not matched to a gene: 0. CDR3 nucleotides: TGTGCCAGCAGACAGGGGTATAATTCACCCCTCCACTTT. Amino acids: CASRQGYNSPLHF.

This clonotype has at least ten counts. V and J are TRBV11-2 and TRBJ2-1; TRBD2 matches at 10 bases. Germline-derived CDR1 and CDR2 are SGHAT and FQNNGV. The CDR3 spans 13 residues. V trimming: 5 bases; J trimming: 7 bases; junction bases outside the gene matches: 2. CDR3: CASSTSGENEQFF. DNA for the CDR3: TGTGCCAGCAGCACTAGCGGGGAGAATGAGCAGTTCTTC.

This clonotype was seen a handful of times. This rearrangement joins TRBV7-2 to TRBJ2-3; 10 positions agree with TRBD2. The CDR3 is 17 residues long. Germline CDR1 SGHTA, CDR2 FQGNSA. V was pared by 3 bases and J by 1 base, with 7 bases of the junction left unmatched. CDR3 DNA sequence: TGTGCCAGCAGCTTTCCCCCTAGCGGGGGACGCACAGATACGCAGTATTTT. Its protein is CASSFPPSGGRTDTQYF.

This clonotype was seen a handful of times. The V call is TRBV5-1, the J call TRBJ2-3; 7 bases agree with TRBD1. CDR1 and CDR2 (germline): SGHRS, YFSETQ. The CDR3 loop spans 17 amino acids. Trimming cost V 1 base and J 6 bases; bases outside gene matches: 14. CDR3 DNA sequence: TGCGCCAGCAGCTTGTCCTTGACAGGGATGAGGATCGATACGCAGTATTTT. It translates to CASSLSLTGMRIDTQYF.

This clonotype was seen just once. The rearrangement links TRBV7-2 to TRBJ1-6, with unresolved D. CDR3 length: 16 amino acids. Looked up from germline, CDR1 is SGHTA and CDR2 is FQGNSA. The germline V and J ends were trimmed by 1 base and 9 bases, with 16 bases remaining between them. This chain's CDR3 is CASSLVTRLEGSPLHF. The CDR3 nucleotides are TGTGCCAGCAGCTTAGTTACTCGGCTCGAAGGTTCACCCCTCCACTTT.

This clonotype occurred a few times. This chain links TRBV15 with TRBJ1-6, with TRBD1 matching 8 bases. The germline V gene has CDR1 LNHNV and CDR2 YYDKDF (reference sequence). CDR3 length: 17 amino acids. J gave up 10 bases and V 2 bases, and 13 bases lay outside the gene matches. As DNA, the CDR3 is TGTGCCACCAGCAGACGCCTAGGACAGGGTGGAGAATCACCCCTCCACTTT. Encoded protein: CATSRRLGQGGESPLHF.

CDR3 DNA: TGTGCCAGCCTATATGGGGGTTGGGGAGATACGCAGTATTTT. This codes for CASLYGGWGDTQYF. The rearrangement joins TRBV7-2 to TRBJ2-3; D possibly uses TRBD1 or TRBD2 (5 bases each). The CDR3 length is 14 residues. Trimming pared 8 bases from V and 5 bases from J, leaving 17 bases between. CDR1 is SGHTA and CDR2 is FQGNSA in the germline V gene.

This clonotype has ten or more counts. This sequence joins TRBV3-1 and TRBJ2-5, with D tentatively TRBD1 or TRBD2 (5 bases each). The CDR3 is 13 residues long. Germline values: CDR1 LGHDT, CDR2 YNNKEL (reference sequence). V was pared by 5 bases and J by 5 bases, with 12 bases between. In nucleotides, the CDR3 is TGTGCCAGCAGCGGGGGTCTGGTGGAGACCCAGTACTTC. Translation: CASSGGLVETQYF.

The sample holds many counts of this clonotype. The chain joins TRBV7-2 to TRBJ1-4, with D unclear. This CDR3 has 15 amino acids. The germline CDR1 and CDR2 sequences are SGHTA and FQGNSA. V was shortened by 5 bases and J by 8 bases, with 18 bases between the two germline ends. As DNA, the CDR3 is TGTGCCAGCAGCCCGTTACACCTCCGAGGGGAAAAACTGTTTTTT. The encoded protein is CASSPLHLRGEKLFF.

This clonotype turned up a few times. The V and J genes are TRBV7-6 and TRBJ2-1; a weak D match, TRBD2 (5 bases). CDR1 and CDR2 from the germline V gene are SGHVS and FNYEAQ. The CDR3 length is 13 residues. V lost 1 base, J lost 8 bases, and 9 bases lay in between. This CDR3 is CASSLGGADEQFF. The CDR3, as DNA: TGTGCCAGCAGCTTAGGGGGAGCTGATGAGCAGTTCTTC.

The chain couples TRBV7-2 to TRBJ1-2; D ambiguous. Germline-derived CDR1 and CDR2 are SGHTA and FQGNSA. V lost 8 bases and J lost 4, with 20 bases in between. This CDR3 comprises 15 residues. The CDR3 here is CASVGLLGILYGYTF. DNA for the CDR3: TGTGCCAGCGTGGGCCTTTTGGGGATTCTCTATGGCTACACCTTC.

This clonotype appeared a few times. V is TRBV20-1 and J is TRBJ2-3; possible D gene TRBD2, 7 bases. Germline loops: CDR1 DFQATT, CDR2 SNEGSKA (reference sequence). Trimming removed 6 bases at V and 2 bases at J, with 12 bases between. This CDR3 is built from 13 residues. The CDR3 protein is CSAIGGPTDTQYF. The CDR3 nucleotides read TGCAGTGCAATCGGGGGGCCCACAGATACGCAGTATTTT.

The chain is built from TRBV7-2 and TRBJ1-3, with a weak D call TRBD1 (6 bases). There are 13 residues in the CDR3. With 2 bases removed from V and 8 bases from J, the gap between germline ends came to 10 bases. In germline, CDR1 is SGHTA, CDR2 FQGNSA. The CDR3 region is CASSLKGEDTIYF. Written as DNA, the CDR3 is TGTGCCAGCAGCTTAAAGGGGGAGGACACCATATATTTT.

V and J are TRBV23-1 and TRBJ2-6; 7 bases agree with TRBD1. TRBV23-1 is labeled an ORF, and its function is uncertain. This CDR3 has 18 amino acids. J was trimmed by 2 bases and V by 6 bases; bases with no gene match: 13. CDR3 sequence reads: CASSRGDRPSAGANVLTF. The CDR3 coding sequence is TGCGCCAGCAGCCGAGGGGACAGACCCTCTGCTGGGGCCAACGTCCTGACTTTC.

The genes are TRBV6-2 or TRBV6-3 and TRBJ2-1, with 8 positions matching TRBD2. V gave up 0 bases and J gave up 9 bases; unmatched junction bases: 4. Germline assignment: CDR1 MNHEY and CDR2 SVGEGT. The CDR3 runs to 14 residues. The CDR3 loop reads CASSYSSGAFEQFF. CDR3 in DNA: TGTGCCAGCAGTTACTCTAGCGGGGCCTTTGAGCAGTTCTTC.

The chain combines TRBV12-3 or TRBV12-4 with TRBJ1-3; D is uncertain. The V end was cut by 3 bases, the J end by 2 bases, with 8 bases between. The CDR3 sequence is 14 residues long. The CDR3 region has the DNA TGTGCCAGCAGTTTGGGTCAGCCTGGAAACACCATATATTTT. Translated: CASSLGQPGNTIYF.

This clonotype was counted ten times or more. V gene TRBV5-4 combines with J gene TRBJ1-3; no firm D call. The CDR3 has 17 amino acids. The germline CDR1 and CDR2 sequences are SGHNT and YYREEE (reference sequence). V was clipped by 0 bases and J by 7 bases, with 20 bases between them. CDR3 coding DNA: TGTGCCAGCAGCTTGGCCCCTGCGGGAGGTGGAAGGAACACCATATATTTT. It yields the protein CASSLAPAGGGRNTIYF.

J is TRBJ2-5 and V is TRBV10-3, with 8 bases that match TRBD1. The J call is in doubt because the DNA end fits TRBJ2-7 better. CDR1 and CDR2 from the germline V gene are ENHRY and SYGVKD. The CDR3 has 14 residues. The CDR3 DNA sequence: TGTGCCATCAGTGGACAGGGGCGATCCTACGAGCAGTACTTC. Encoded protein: CAISGQGRSYEQYF.

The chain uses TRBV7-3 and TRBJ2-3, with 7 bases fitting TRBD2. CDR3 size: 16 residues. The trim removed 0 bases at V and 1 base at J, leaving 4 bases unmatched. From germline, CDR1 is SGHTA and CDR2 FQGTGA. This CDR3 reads CASSLTSGAGTDTQYF. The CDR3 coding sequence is TGTGCCAGCAGCTTAACGAGCGGGGCGGGCACAGATACGCAGTATTTT. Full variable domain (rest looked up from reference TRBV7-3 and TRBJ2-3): GAGVSQTPSNKVTEKGKYVELRCDPISGHTALYWYRQSLGQGPEFLIYFQGTGAADDSGLPNDRFFAVRPEGSVSTLKIQRTERGDSAVYLCASSLTSGAGTDTQYFGPGTRLTVL.

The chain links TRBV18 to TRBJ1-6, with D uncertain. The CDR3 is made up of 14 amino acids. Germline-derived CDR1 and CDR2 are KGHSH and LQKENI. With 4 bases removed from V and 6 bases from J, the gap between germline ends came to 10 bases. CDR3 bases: TGTGCCAGCTCACTTCTCCATACTAATTCACCCCTCCACTTT. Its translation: CASSLLHTNSPLHF.

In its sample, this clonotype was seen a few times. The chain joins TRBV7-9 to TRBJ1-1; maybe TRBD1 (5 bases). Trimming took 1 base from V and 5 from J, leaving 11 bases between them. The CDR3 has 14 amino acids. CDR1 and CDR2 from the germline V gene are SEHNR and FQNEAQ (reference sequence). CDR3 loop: CASSLGPGRTEAFF. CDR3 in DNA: TGTGCCAGCAGCTTAGGCCCAGGGCGGACTGAAGCTTTCTTT.

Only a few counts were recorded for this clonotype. The CDR3 DNA reads as TGCAGTGCTAGAGACACACGGGGCGCGGGGAATGAGCAGTTCTTC. It codes for CSARDTRGAGNEQFF. This chain joins TRBV20-1 and TRBJ2-1, with a tentative D call TRBD2 (6 bases). CDR3 length: 15 residues. Looked up from germline, CDR1 is DFQATT and CDR2 is SNEGSKA (reference sequence). V was shortened by 0 bases and J by 7 bases, with 16 bases between the two germline ends.

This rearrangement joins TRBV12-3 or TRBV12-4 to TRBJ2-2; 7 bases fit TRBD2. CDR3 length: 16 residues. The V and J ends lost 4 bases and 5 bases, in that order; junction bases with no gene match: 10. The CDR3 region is CASSSPPGGGTGELFF. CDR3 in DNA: TGTGCCAGCAGTTCCCCTCCGGGGGGAGGAACCGGGGAGCTGTTTTTT.

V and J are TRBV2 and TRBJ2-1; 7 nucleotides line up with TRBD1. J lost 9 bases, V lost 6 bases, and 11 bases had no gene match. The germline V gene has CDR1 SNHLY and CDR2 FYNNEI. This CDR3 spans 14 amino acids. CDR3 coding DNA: TGTGCCAGCAGCGCAACGGACAGGCGAGGTGAGCAGTTCTTC. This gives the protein CASSATDRRGEQFF.